This TCR beta chain was recorded in a study of CD8+ T cells in alopecia areata. The wider study: Patients in the treated group were given tofacitinib by mouth, 5 to 10 mg twice a day.

Treatment defined: oral pan-JAK inhibitor, 5-10 mg twice daily. Isolated RNA was reverse transcribed into cDNA used as the sequencing template. The table came from immunoSEQ multiplex PCR; TCRdb's copy has only in-frame clones and leaves some out. The sample includes some 150,000 clones, around half of them seen just once. The material was CD8+ T cells sorted from blood, obtained at week 4, from a patient treated with tofacitinib. The TCR was taken from a human donor with alopecia areata.

The CDR3 protein is CASEEGSSVAGELFF. The DNA of the CDR3 is TGTGCCTCAGAGGAGGGTTCCTCGGTGGCCGGGGAGCTGTTTTTT. J is TRBJ2-2 and V is TRBV30, with D possibly being TRBD2 (6 bases). The CDR3 sequence is 15 residues long. In germline, CDR1 is GTSNPN, CDR2 SVGIG (reference sequence). Trimming took off 7 bases at V and 6 bases at J, with 21 bases between the two ends.